Shown below are 23 T cell receptor beta chains from a single sample sequenced in a study of T cell changes during pregnancy in multiple sclerosis. Produced via immunoSEQ multiplex PCR; TCRdb's table is partial and in-frame only. The table lists over 65,000 clones, roughly 92% of them singletons. The sequenced sample was peripheral blood, obtained in the first trimester of pregnancy. The receptors originated from a female donor with multiple sclerosis, enrolled in a pregnancy study.

V and J are TRBV5-1 and TRBJ2-3; D is perhaps TRBD2 (5 bases). V lost 0 bases, J lost 3 bases, and 11 bases lay in between. Germline V gene lookup returns CDR1 SGHRS and CDR2 YFSETQ. This CDR3 has 15 residues. The CDR3 spells CASSLEASRTDTQYF. As DNA, the CDR3 is TGCGCCAGCAGCTTGGAGGCTAGCCGTACAGATACGCAGTATTTT.

The V and J genes are TRBV28 and TRBJ2-7, with 8 bases lining up with TRBD2. The CDR3 runs 16 residues. Unmatched junction bases numbered 11, after V lost 4 bases and J lost 3 bases. Germline values: CDR1 MDHEN, CDR2 SYDVKM. CDR3 sequence (DNA): TGTGCCAGCAGTTCACCCCGGGAGGGGGATAACTACGAGCAGTACTTC. This sequence encodes CASSSPREGDNYEQYF.

The chain couples TRBV6-6 to TRBJ1-5; TRBD1 is a possible D gene (6 bases). The CDR3 covers 12 residues. Trimming removed 11 bases from V and 6 bases from J, with 14 bases in between. Germline values: CDR1 MNHNY, CDR2 SVGAGI (reference sequence). The CDR3 DNA sequence: TGTGCCGGCTCACAGGGTTTTCAGCCCCAGCATTTT. It translates to CAGSQGFQPQHF.

The rearrangement joins TRBV5-1 to TRBJ1-1, with D unresolved. Germline-derived CDR1 and CDR2 are SGHRS and YFSETQ. The CDR3 spans 14 residues. The V end was cut by 4 bases, the J end by 1 base, with 11 bases between. CDR3 DNA: TGCGCCAGCAGCATCCGGGTCCCGAACACTGAAGCTTTCTTT. Protein: CASSIRVPNTEAFF.

The chain employs TRBV10-3 and TRBJ2-3, with 7 bases fitting TRBD1. This CDR3 comprises 14 residues. Germline V lookup: CDR1 ENHRY, CDR2 SYGVKD. The J segment lost 4 bases and the V segment lost 5 bases, leaving 6 bases of the junction unmatched. The CDR3 protein is CAISRQGNSDTQYF. The CDR3 DNA reads TGTGCCATCAGTCGACAGGGAAATTCAGATACGCAGTATTTT.

This chain links TRBV19 with TRBJ1-3, with no clear D. Trimming pared 5 bases from V and 0 bases from J, leaving 11 bases between. CDR1 and CDR2 (germline): LNHDA, SQIVND (reference sequence). This CDR3 is 15 amino acids long. The CDR3 DNA reads as TGTGCCAGTAGTCCTGAGGGCAGCTCTGGAAACACCATATATTTT. Amino acid sequence: CASSPEGSSGNTIYF.

The chain combines TRBV5-1 with TRBJ2-5; D is perhaps TRBD2 (6 bases). The CDR3 is 16 residues long. Germline V gives CDR1 SGHRS, CDR2 YFSETQ. V lost 0 bases to trimming and J lost 4 bases, with 16 bases between them. CDR3: CASSLGGSSGRETQYF. The CDR3 DNA follows: TGCGCCAGCAGCTTGGGGGGGAGCAGCGGGCGAGAGACCCAGTACTTC. The full variable domain, rest sourced from reference TRBV5-1 and TRBJ2-5, is KAGVTQTPRYLIKTRGQQVTLSCSPISGHRSVSWYQQTPGQGLQFLFEYFSETQRNKGNFPGRFSGRQFSNSRSEMNVSTLELGDSALYLCASSLGGSSGRETQYFGPGTRLLVL.

The genes are TRBV6-5 and TRBJ1-1; 7 nucleotides line up with TRBD1. There are 15 residues in the CDR3. Germline CDR1 is MNHEY and CDR2 is SVGAGI. V shed 2 bases and J 0 bases; nucleotides not matched to a gene: 3. The chain's CDR3 is CASSYRQGLNTEAFF. The CDR3 DNA reads as TGTGCCAGCAGTTACCGACAGGGACTGAACACTGAAGCTTTCTTT.

CDR3 residues: CASSLSRVAEAFF. The CDR3 bases are TGTGCCAGCAGTTTATCGCGGGTAGCTGAAGCTTTCTTT. The V call is TRBV27, the J call TRBJ1-1; D is uncertain. Deletions cut 0 bases from V and 6 bases from J, with 8 bases between. Germline lookup yields CDR1 MNHEY and CDR2 SMNVEV (reference sequence). CDR3 length: 13 residues.

The genes are TRBV6-1 and TRBJ2-7, with D perhaps TRBD1 (6 bases). The CDR3 sequence is 15 residues long. V lost 2 bases to trimming and J lost 5 bases, with 16 bases between them. Germline loops: CDR1 MNHNS, CDR2 SASEGT. The CDR3 region is CASSEWRQGSDEQYF. For the CDR3, the DNA is TGTGCCAGCAGTGAATGGAGGCAGGGGTCGGACGAGCAGTACTTC.

Regarding this clone: Distinct nucleotide sequences in the sample also encode this CDR3. The J gene is TRBJ2-7, the V gene TRBV28, with 7 bases identical to TRBD1. Germline trimming cut 5 bases from V and 3 bases from J; bases unmatched to any gene: 1. The CDR3 runs to 12 residues. The germline V gene has CDR1 MDHEN and CDR2 SYDVKM. The CDR3 is CASSRTGYEQYF. CDR3 nucleotide sequence: TGTGCCAGCAGTAGGACAGGCTACGAGCAGTACTTC.

The chain recombines TRBV30 with TRBJ1-6; D is unresolved. The germline gives CDR1 GTSNPN, CDR2 SVGIG (reference sequence). Trimming pared 5 bases from V and 6 bases from J, leaving 5 bases between. This CDR3 region has 11 residues. In DNA, the CDR3 is TGTGCCTGGGCACTTAATTCACCCCTCCACTTT. As protein: CAWALNSPLHF.

V usage is TRBV6-1 and J usage is TRBJ1-2; 8 nucleotides match TRBD1. Per the germline V gene, CDR1 is MNHNS and CDR2 is SASEGT. This CDR3 has 14 residues. With 7 bases clipped from V and 7 bases from J, the junction kept 11 bases outside the gene matches. The CDR3 protein is CASKTADRAAGYTF. The CDR3 nucleotides read TGTGCCAGCAAGACCGCGGACAGGGCGGCTGGCTACACCTTC.

V and J are TRBV4-2 and TRBJ1-1, with D uncertain. CDR3 size: 15 residues. Germline values: CDR1 LGHNA, CDR2 YNFKEQ. V dropped 0 bases and J dropped 6 bases, with 14 bases sitting between them. The CDR3: CASSQEAGVDAEAFF. Here the CDR3 DNA reads TGTGCCAGCAGCCAAGAGGCAGGCGTCGACGCTGAAGCTTTCTTT.

V and J are TRBV5-5 and TRBJ2-1, with 10 nucleotides matching TRBD2. V lost 6 bases, J lost 3 bases, and 12 bases stayed unmatched. The CDR3 length is 17 residues. Germline V gives CDR1 SGHKS, CDR2 YYEKEE (reference sequence). CDR3 protein: CASTLIQIAGGYNEQFF. CDR3 coding DNA: TGTGCCAGCACCCTAATACAGATAGCGGGAGGCTACAATGAGCAGTTCTTC.

The V call is TRBV2, the J call TRBJ1-2; a possible D gene is TRBD1 (5 bases). Germline CDR1 and CDR2: SNHLY and FYNNEI. The CDR3 is 13 residues long. V lost 3 bases and J 4 bases, leaving 9 bases between the germline ends. This CDR3 is CASSEGGVYGYTF. In DNA form, the CDR3 reads TGTGCCAGCAGTGAGGGAGGGGTCTATGGCTACACCTTC.

The chain couples TRBV2 to TRBJ2-6; D uncertain. The V gene lost 4 bases and the J gene lost 1 base, with 5 bases spanning the gap. Germline lookup yields CDR1 SNHLY and CDR2 FYNNEI. This CDR3 has 14 residues. CDR3 loop: CASSALSGANVLTF. The CDR3 DNA reads TGTGCCAGCAGTGCACTTTCTGGGGCCAACGTCCTGACTTTC.

This rearrangement joins TRBV30 to TRBJ1-1; D is perhaps TRBD1 (6 bases). Germline V gene sequence: CDR1 GTSNPN, CDR2 SVGIG (reference sequence). The CDR3 length is 15 residues. V lost 2 bases and J lost 1, with 14 bases in between. DNA for the CDR3: TGTGCCTGGAGTACGCCGGGACACTCGAACACTGAAGCTTTCTTT. It encodes CAWSTPGHSNTEAFF.

The chain joins TRBV28 to TRBJ2-2, with TRBD2 matching 11 bases. The CDR3 has 16 residues. V shed 4 bases and J 7 bases; nucleotides not matched to a gene: 8. Germline-derived CDR1 and CDR2 are MDHEN and SYDVKM. CDR3 loop: CASSSGTSGSGGELFF. The CDR3 DNA follows: TGTGCCAGCAGTTCGGGTACTAGCGGGAGTGGCGGGGAGCTGTTTTTT.

The chain recombines TRBV5-1 with TRBJ1-1; 7 bases fit TRBD1. This CDR3 region has 13 residues. V dropped 3 bases and J dropped 11; count of bases not matched to a gene: 10. The germline CDR1 and CDR2 sequences are SGHRS and YFSETQ. In DNA form, the CDR3 reads TGCGCCAGCAGCTGGGGACAGCCCGAGGCGGCTTTCTTT. Amino acid sequence: CASSWGQPEAAFF.

The CDR3 bases are TGTGCCAGCAGTTTAGATAGGACAGGGGGACGAGAGACCCAGTACTTC. Its translation: CASSLDRTGGRETQYF. V is TRBV27 and J is TRBJ2-5; 10 positions match TRBD1. The CDR3 runs to 16 residues. Germline values: CDR1 MNHEY, CDR2 SMNVEV (reference sequence). With V trimmed by 2 bases and J by 4 bases, 7 bases remained unmatched.

This clone is a singleton in its sample. CDR3 sequence (DNA): TGTGCCAGCAGCTTTCATCGGGCCTACGAGCAGTACTTC. Its protein is CASSFHRAYEQYF. The genes are TRBV11-3 and TRBJ2-7; D is ambiguous. V lost 3 bases to trimming and J lost 2 bases, with 8 bases between them. Germline lookup yields CDR1 SGHNT and CDR2 YENEEA. The CDR3 is 13 residues long.

V is TRBV7-9 and J is TRBJ2-4; possible D gene TRBD2, 6 bases. There are 13 residues in the CDR3. Trimming took 2 bases from V and 5 from J, leaving 7 bases between them. Germline CDR1 reads SEHNR; CDR2 reads FQNEAQ (reference sequence). CDR3 sequence (DNA): TGTGCCAGCAGCTTATGGGGGGAAAACATTCAGTACTTC. Amino acids: CASSLWGENIQYF.